Below are 11 T cell receptor beta chains sequenced from a single sample in a study of T-cell memory formation after mild COVID-19. TCRdb passed the 5' RACE reads through MiXCR, listing each CDR3 protein once. Here the sample spans 550,000 to 700,000 distinct CDR3 sequences, about a sixth being singletons. Sequenced input: PBMCs or a T cell subset sorted from them (not recorded which). These receptors came from an adult woman who had mild COVID-19 (a few samples of this study predate the infection). Cell type and time point are not known.

This clonotype was found a few times. The genes are TRBV12-3 or TRBV12-4 and TRBJ2-2, with D maybe TRBD2 (5 bases). This CDR3 has 15 residues. V gave up 5 bases and J gave up 5 bases, with 15 bases separating them. The CDR3 is CASSPLLGLTGELFF. The DNA of the CDR3 is TGTGCCAGCAGTCCCCTACTAGGATTGACCGGGGAGCTGTTTTTT.

This chain joins TRBV7-9 and TRBJ2-1, with D unclear. Germline assignment: CDR1 SEHNR and CDR2 FQNEAQ (reference sequence). The CDR3 is made up of 13 amino acids. V lost 0 bases and J lost 9, with 9 bases in between. DNA of the CDR3: TGTGCCAGCAGCTTAGCAATACCCTTTGAGCAGTTCTTC. Encoded protein: CASSLAIPFEQFF.

In this sample, this clonotype turned up a few times. The chain has TRBV12-3 or TRBV12-4 and TRBJ2-4, with D uncertain. The ends were cut back, 3 bases at V and 6 bases at J, with 12 bases in the middle. The CDR3 consists of 14 residues. Written as DNA, the CDR3 is TGTGCCAGCAGTTTGTGGGGTCCGACAAACATTCAGTACTTC. It specifies CASSLWGPTNIQYF.

This clonotype was recorded a few times. V gene TRBV4-3 combines with J gene TRBJ2-3; TRBD1 agrees at 9 bases. Germline CDR1 and CDR2: LGHNA and YSLEER. The CDR3 loop spans 16 amino acids. The V and J ends lost 0 bases and 1 base, in that order; junction bases with no gene match: 2. The CDR3 DNA reads as TGCGCCAGCAGCCAAGATCGGACAGGGGGCACAGATACGCAGTATTTT. This sequence encodes CASSQDRTGGTDTQYF.

This chain joins TRBV9 and TRBJ2-2; the match to TRBD2 covers 11 bases. Trimming took 3 bases from V and 5 from J; bases not matched to a gene: 9. This CDR3 is built from 17 residues. CDR1 and CDR2 (germline): SGDLS, YYNGEE. The CDR3: CASSAGGLAVRTGELFF. The CDR3 DNA reads TGTGCCAGCAGCGCCGGGGGACTAGCGGTACGGACCGGGGAGCTGTTTTTT.

This clonotype showed up just a few times. The chain recombines TRBV5-1 with TRBJ2-1; D unclear. CDR3 length: 15 residues. Trimming removed 0 bases at V and 2 bases at J, with 9 bases between. The V gene's germline CDR1 is SGHRS and CDR2 YFSETQ. The CDR3 loop is CASSLAQPTYNEQFF. CDR3 bases: TGCGCCAGCAGCTTGGCCCAACCCACCTACAATGAGCAGTTCTTC.

This chain connects TRBV24-1 to TRBJ2-3; TRBD2 agrees at 10 bases. The CDR3 loop spans 15 amino acids. V shed 4 bases, J shed 4 bases, and the junction held 4 bases outside the gene matches. Germline V gene sequence: CDR1 KGHDR, CDR2 SFDVKD. The CDR3 sequence: CATSETLAGADTQYF. Written as DNA, the CDR3 is TGTGCCACCAGTGAGACGCTAGCGGGAGCAGATACGCAGTATTTT.

This clonotype appeared a few times. The V call is TRBV6-5, the J call TRBJ1-6; TRBD1 aligns across 8 bases. Per germline, CDR1 MNHEY and CDR2 SVGAGI. V was clipped by 6 bases and J by 7 bases; unmatched bases: 8. This CDR3 spans 15 amino acids. The CDR3 region is CASRNQDRANSPLHF. CDR3 nucleotide sequence: TGTGCCAGCAGAAACCAGGACAGGGCCAATTCACCCCTCCACTTT.

This clonotype came up a few times. The chain joins TRBV5-1 to TRBJ2-3; TRBD2 agrees at 8 bases. The length of the CDR3 is 17 residues. Germline assignment: CDR1 SGHRS and CDR2 YFSETQ. V was pared by 0 bases and J by 0 bases, with 6 bases of the junction left unmatched. DNA for the CDR3: TGCGCCAGCAGCTTGGATGGTAGCGGGGTTAGCACAGATACGCAGTATTTT. Protein product: CASSLDGSGVSTDTQYF.

This clonotype showed up just a few times. DNA for the CDR3: TGTGCCAGCAGTTACAACTCGGGCGCTGAAGCTTTCTTT. As protein: CASSYNSGAEAFF. This sequence joins TRBV6-2 or TRBV6-3 and TRBJ1-1, with D unresolved. Trimming took 2 bases from V and 6 from J, leaving 10 bases between them. The germline gives CDR1 MNHEY, CDR2 SVGEGT. The CDR3 has 13 residues.

The chain uses TRBV5-1 and TRBJ1-1; D gene ambiguous. The germline gives CDR1 SGHRS, CDR2 YFSETQ. There are 16 residues in the CDR3. V was shortened by 3 bases and J by 0 bases, with 15 bases between the two germline ends. Here the CDR3 DNA reads TGCGCCAGCAGCTCCTCGTTTAGCCGGATGAACACTGAAGCTTTCTTT. Translating it yields CASSSSFSRMNTEAFF.